This T cell receptor (beta chain) was profiled in a study of response to subunit inactivated influenza vaccine (dated by TCRdb to the late 2010s). Study-level background: Deep quantitative profiling of the T cell receptor repertoire was used in the study to follow responses to a trivalent subunit inactivated influenza vaccine.

In its sample, this clonotype was seen a few times. It has no known antigen specificity. Base qualities are not provided; no much larger clone lies one nucleotide away. Receptor libraries were prepared by RT-PCR. TCRdb lists the instrument as Illumina HiSeq 2500. Using fastp at Q25 and MiXCR, TCRdb reprocessed the public reads and kept productive beta chains. CDR3 protein duplicates are merged, each entry listing the most common genes and DNA. This sample lists 500,000 or so distinct CDR3 sequences; approximately 16% were detected once. The top ten hold roughly 3% of the sample. Taken from cysteine to phenylalanine, the CDR3 has 13 residues. Only the CDR3 portion is preserved as DNA: 39 bases, with reading frame beginning at the first base. The germline V gene yields SGHTA for CDR1 and FQGNSA for CDR2. V and J are trimmed by 6 bases and 4 bases, and the gene matches miss 4 bases of the junction. Results the study describes overall, beyond this receptor: The authors proposed that each seasonal influenza vaccination may bring in only a limited number of new T cells.

The receptor was derived from a man aged 50 to 75 who received an inactivated influenza vaccine. Donor details come from another sample of the same person, matched by shared clones. This chain joins TRBV7-2 to TRBJ2-5; 8 bases in the junction line up with TRBD1. The starting material was CD4+ T cells sorted from PBMCs, obtained less than 30 months after vaccination. The sequence in DNA is TGTGCCAGCAGTCAGGACAGGGCAGAGACCCAGTACTTC. This codes for CASSQDRAETQYF.